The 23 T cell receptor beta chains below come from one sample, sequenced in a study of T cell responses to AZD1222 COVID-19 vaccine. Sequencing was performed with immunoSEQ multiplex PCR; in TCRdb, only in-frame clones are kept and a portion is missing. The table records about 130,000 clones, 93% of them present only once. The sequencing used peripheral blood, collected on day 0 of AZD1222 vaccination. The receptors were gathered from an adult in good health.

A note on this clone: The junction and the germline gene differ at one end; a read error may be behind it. CDR3 bases: TGTGCCAGCAGCTTGGACAAAGATAGCTATCAGCCCCAGCATTTT. It specifies CASSLDKDSYQPQHF. The chain is built from TRBV5-4 and TRBJ1-5; D gene uncertain. Per the germline V gene, CDR1 is SGHNT and CDR2 is YYREEE (reference sequence). The CDR3 spans 15 residues.

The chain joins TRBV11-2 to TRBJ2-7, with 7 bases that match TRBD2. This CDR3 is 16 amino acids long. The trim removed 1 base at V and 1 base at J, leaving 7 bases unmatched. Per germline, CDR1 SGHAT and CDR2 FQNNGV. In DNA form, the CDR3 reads TGTGCCAGCAGCTTAGTCAGCTCTAGCGGATCCTACGAGCAGTACTTC. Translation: CASSLVSSSGSYEQYF.

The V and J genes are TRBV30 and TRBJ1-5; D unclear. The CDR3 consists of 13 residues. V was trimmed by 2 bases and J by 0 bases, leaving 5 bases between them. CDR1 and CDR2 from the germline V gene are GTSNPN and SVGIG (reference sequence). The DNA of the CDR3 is TGTGCCTGGAGTAAGGGTAGCAATCAGCCCCAGCATTTT. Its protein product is CAWSKGSNQPQHF.

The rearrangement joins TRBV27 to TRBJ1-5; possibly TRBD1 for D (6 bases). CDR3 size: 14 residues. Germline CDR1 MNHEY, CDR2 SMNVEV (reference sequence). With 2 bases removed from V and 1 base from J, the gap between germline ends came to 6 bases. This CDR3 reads CASSLRGSNQPQHF. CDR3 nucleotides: TGTGCCAGCAGTTTAAGGGGGAGCAATCAGCCCCAGCATTTT.

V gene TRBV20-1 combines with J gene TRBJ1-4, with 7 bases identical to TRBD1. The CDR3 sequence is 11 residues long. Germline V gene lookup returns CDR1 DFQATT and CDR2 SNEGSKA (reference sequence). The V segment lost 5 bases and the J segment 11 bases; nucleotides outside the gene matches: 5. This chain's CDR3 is CSAAQGRKLFF. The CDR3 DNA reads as TGCAGTGCTGCACAGGGGAGGAAACTGTTTTTT.

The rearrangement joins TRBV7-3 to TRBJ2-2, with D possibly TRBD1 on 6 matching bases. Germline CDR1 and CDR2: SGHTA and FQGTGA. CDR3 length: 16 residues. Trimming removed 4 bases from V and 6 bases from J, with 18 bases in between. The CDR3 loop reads CASSSHGGPGAGELFF. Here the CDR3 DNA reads TGTGCCAGCAGCTCCCATGGGGGCCCCGGGGCCGGGGAGCTGTTTTTT.

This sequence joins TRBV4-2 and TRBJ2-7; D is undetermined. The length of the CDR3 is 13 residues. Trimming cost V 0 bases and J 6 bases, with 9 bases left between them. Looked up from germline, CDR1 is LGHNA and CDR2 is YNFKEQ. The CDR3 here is CASSQDLIVEQYF. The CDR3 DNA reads TGTGCCAGCAGCCAAGATTTGATTGTCGAGCAGTACTTC.

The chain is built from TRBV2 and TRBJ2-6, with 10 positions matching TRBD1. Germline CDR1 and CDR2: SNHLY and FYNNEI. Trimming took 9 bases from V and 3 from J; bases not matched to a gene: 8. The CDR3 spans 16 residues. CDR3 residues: CARTGTGVFGANVLTF. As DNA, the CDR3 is TGTGCCAGAACCGGGACAGGGGTCTTTGGGGCCAACGTCCTGACTTTC.

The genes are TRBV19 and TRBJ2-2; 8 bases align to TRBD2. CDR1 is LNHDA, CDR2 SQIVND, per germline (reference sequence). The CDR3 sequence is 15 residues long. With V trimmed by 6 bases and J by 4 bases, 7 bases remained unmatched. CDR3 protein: CASRGRLAGTGELFF. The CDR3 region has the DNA TGTGCCAGTAGGGGGCGGCTAGCGGGCACCGGGGAGCTGTTTTTT. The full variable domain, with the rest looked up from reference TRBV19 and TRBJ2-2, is DGGITQSPKYLFRKEGQNVTLSCEQNLNHDAMYWYRQDPGQGLRLIYYSQIVNDFQKGDIAEGYSVSREKKESFPLTVTSAQKNPTAFYLCASRGRLAGTGELFFGEGSRLTVL.

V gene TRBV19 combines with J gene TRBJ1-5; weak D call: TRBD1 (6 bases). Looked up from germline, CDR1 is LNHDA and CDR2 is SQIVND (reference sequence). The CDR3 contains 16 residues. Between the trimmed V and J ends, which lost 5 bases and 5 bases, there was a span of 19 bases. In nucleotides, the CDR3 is TGTGCCAGTAGTCATAGGACAGAAATTATACATCAGCCCCAGCATTTT. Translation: CASSHRTEIIHQPQHF.

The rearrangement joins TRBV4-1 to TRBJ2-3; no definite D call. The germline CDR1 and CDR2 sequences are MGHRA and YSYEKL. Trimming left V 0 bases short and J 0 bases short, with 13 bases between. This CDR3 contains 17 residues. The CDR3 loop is CASSQDGPRASTDTQYF. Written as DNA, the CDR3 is TGCGCCAGCAGCCAAGATGGACCCCGTGCTAGCACAGATACGCAGTATTTT.

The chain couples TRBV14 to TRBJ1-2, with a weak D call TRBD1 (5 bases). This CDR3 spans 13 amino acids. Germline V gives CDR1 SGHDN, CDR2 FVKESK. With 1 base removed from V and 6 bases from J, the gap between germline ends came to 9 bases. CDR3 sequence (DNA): TGTGCCAGCAGCCAAGGGAGGGGTCATGGCTACACCTTC. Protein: CASSQGRGHGYTF.

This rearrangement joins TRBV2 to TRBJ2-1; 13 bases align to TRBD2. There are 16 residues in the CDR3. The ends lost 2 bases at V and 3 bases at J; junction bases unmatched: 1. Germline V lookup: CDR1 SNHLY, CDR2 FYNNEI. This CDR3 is CASSERLAGGYNEQFF. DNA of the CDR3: TGTGCCAGCAGTGAACGACTAGCGGGGGGCTACAATGAGCAGTTCTTC.

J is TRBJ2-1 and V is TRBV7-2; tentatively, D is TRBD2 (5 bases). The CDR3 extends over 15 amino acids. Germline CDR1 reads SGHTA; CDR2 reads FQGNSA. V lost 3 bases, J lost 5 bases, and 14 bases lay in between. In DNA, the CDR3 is TGTGCCAGCAGCTTCACTAGTGTGAAGAACAATGAGCAGTTCTTC. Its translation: CASSFTSVKNNEQFF.

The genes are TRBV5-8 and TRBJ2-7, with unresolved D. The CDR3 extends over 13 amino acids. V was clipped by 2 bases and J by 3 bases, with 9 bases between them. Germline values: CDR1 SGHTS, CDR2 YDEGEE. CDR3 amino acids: CASSLTFLYEQYF. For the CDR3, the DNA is TGTGCCAGCAGCTTAACATTTCTCTACGAGCAGTACTTC.

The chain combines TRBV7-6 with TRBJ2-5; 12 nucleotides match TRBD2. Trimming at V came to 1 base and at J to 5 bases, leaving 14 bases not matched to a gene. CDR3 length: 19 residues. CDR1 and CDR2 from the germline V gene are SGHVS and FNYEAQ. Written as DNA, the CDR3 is TGTGCCAGCAGCTTAGGACTGGGGTCTAGCGGGGGGGCCTTTGAGACCCAGTACTTC. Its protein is CASSLGLGSSGGAFETQYF.

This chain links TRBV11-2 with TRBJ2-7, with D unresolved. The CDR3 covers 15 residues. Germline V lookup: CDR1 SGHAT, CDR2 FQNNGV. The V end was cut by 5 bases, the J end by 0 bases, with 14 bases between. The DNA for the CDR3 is TGTGCCAGCAGCCAGGTCCATTTAAGCTCCTACGAGCAGTACTTC. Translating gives CASSQVHLSSYEQYF.

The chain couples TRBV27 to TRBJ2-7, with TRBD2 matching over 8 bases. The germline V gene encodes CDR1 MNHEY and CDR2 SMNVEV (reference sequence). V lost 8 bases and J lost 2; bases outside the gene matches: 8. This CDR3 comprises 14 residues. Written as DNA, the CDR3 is TGTGCCAGCGGGGTCGGGGGGGCCCCCTACGAGCAGTACTTC. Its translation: CASGVGGAPYEQYF.

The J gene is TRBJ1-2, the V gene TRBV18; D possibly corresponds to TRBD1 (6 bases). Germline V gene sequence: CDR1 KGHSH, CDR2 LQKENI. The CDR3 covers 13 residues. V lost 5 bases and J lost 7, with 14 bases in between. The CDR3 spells CASSIQGQRGYTF. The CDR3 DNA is TGTGCCAGCTCAATACAGGGCCAGCGTGGCTACACCTTC.

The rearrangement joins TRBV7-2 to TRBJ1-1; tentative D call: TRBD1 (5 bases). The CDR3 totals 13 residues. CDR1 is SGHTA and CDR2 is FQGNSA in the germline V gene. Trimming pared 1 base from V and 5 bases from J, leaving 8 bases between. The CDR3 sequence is CASSLEWGTEAFF. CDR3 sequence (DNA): TGTGCCAGCAGCTTAGAGTGGGGGACTGAAGCTTTCTTT. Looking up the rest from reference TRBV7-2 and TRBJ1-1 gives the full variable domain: GAGVSQSPSNKVTEKGKDVELRCDPISGHTALYWYRQSLGQGLEFLIYFQGNSAPDKSGLPSDRFSAERTGGSVSTLTIQRTQQEDSAVYLCASSLEWGTEAFFGQGTRLTVV.

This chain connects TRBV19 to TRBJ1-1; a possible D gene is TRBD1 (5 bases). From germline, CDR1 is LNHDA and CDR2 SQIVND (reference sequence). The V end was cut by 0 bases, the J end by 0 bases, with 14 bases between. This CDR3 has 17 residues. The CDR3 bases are TGTGCCAGTAGTATAGAGCTAGGTGAGGGGATGAACACTGAAGCTTTCTTT. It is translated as CASSIELGEGMNTEAFF.

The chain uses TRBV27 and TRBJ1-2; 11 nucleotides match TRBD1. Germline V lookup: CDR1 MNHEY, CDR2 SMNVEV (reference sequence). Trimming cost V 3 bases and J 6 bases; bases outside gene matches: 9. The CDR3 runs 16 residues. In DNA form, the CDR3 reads TGTGCCAGCAGTTTCCTGGGACAGGGGGGCATAGATGGCTACACCTTC. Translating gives CASSFLGQGGIDGYTF.

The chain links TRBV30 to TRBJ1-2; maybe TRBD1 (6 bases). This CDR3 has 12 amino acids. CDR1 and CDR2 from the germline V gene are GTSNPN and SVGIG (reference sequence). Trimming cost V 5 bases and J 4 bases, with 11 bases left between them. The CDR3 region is CAWGRGGYGYTF. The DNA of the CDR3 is TGTGCCTGGGGCCGAGGGGGCTATGGCTACACCTTC.